The 15 T cell receptor beta chains below were found in one sample sequenced in a study of CXCR3-negative and CXCR3-positive naive CD8 T cells. It was by 5' RACE with UMI labels that the TRB cDNA libraries were prepared. Following a re-call of the 5' RACE reads, TCRdb has one entry per CDR3 protein and lacks DNA. This listing includes roughly 45,000 distinct CDR3 sequences. Sequenced: naive CXCR3- CD8+ T cells from blood. As for subset: CD45RO-CCR7+CD27+CD95- naive CD8+ T cells lacking CXCR3 (TNR3-). The source of these receptors is a human donor in good health. Some clones in this sample may be carry-over from other donors' samples.

This chain uses TRBV28 with TRBJ1-5; TCRdb picks TRBD1, but there is no DNA to check that call. The CDR3 runs 18 residues. Germline values: CDR1 MDHEN, CDR2 SYDVKM. The CDR3 loop reads CASIPGGRSLYSNQPQHF.

The chain couples TRBV30 to TRBJ1-5; the D call from TCRdb, TRBD1, cannot be confirmed without DNA. Germline V gives CDR1 GTSNPN, CDR2 SVGIG (reference sequence). The CDR3 loop spans 15 amino acids. CDR3 sequence: CAWSAGDSTNQPQHF.

The chain couples TRBV7-9 to TRBJ2-7; as DNA is missing, the TRBD1 call by TCRdb cannot be tested. The CDR3 sequence is 15 residues long. The V gene's germline CDR1 is SEHNR and CDR2 FQNEAQ (reference sequence). The CDR3 region is CASSSRQGAYDEQYF.

CDR3 amino acids: CASSWDSLGQGLPEAFF. This chain uses TRBV5-1 with TRBJ1-1; TCRdb calls TRBD1, which cannot be checked without DNA. CDR3 length equals 17 residues. The germline CDR1 and CDR2 sequences are SGHRS and YFSETQ.

V gene TRBV5-1 combines with J gene TRBJ2-1; the D call from TCRdb, TRBD1, cannot be confirmed without DNA. This CDR3 has 16 residues. The V gene's germline CDR1 is SGHRS and CDR2 YFSETQ. The chain's CDR3 is CASSSSQGAVYNEQFF.

The chain joins TRBV7-3 to TRBJ1-4; the TCRdb call, TRBD1, lacks DNA for checking. In germline, CDR1 is SGHTA, CDR2 FQGTGA. CDR3 length: 20 amino acids. The CDR3 loop is CASSLTGAGEFVTANEKLFF.

The chain carries TRBV7-8 and TRBJ1-4; the D call of TRBD1 rests on TCRdb alone, since no DNA is present to check it. CDR3 length equals 15 residues. CDR1 is SGHVS and CDR2 is FQNEAQ in the germline V gene. The CDR3 here is CASSVGGLPNEKLFF.

This clonotype registers medium-sized by frequency. The chain has TRBV4-2 and TRBJ2-1; TCRdb's D gene call, TRBD1, goes unchecked for lack of DNA. Germline CDR1 reads LGHNA; CDR2 reads YNFKEQ. This CDR3 has 15 residues. CDR3 protein: CASSPLSEAYNEQFF.

This chain connects TRBV7-6 to TRBJ2-7. Per the germline V gene, CDR1 is SGHVS and CDR2 is FNYEAQ. The CDR3 runs to 13 residues. Here the CDR3 reads CASSLGDYYEQYF.

V usage is TRBV15 and J usage is TRBJ1-2; TCRdb outputs TRBD1, but without DNA this stays unchecked. Germline loops: CDR1 LNHNV, CDR2 YYDKDF (reference sequence). This CDR3 contains 16 residues. This chain's CDR3 is CATSRPGQVPLYGYTF.

The chain carries TRBV14 and TRBJ2-7; the TCRdb call, TRBD1, lacks DNA for checking. CDR3 length: 18 amino acids. Germline loops: CDR1 SGHDN, CDR2 FVKESK. The chain's CDR3 is CASSQVGPDREITYEQYF. The whole variable domain, filled in from reference TRBV14 and TRBJ2-7, reads EAGVTQFPSHSVIEKGQTVTLRCDPISGHDNLYWYRRVMGKEIKFLLHFVKESKQDESGMPNNRFLAERTGGTYSTLKVQPAELEDSGVYFCASSQVGPDREITYEQYFGPGTRLTVT.

The chain couples TRBV20-1 to TRBJ2-1; the D call of TRBD2 rests on TCRdb alone, since no DNA is present to check it. Germline V gene sequence: CDR1 DFQATT, CDR2 SNEGSKA (reference sequence). The CDR3 spans 17 residues. CDR3 protein: CSARGFSGTSGHNEQFF.

The genes are TRBV28 and TRBJ2-3; TCRdb outputs TRBD1, but without DNA this stays unchecked. The length of the CDR3 is 13 residues. Germline CDR1 reads MDHEN; CDR2 reads SYDVKM. This chain's CDR3 is CASSFGREDTQYF. The full variable domain, with the rest looked up from reference TRBV28 and TRBJ2-3, is DVKVTQSSRYLVKRTGEKVFLECVQDMDHENMFWYRQDPGLGLRLIYFSYDVKMKEKGDIPEGYSVSREKKERFSLILESASTNQTSMYLCASSFGREDTQYFGPGTRLTVL.

The V gene is TRBV20-1, the J gene TRBJ1-2. This CDR3 spans 17 amino acids. Germline loops: CDR1 DFQATT, CDR2 SNEGSKA (reference sequence). CDR3 region: CSARDHSSPLHIEGYTF.

The J gene is TRBJ2-5, the V gene TRBV28; TCRdb designates TRBD1, a call that cannot be tested without DNA. Germline assignment: CDR1 MDHEN and CDR2 SYDVKM. This CDR3 has 14 residues. This CDR3 reads CASTPMRVQETQYF.